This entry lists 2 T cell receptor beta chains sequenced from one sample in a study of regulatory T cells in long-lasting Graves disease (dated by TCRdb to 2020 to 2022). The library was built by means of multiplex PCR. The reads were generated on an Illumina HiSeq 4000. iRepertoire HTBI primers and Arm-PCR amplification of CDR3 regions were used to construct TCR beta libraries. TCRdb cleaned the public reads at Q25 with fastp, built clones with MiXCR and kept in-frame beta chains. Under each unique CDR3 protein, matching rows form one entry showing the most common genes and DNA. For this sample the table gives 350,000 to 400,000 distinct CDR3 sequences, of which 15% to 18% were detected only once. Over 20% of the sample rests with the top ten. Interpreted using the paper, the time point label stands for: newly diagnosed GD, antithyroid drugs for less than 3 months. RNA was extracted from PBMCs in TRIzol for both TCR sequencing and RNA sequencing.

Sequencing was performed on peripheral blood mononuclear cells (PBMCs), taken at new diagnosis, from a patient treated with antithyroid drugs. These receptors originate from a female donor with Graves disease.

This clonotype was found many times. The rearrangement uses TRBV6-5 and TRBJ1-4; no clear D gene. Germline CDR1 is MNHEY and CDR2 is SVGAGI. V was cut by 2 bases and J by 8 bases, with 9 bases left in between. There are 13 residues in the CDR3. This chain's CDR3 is CASSYIRSEKLFF. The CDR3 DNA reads TGTGCCAGCAGTTACATCCGTTCCGAAAAACTGTTTTTT.

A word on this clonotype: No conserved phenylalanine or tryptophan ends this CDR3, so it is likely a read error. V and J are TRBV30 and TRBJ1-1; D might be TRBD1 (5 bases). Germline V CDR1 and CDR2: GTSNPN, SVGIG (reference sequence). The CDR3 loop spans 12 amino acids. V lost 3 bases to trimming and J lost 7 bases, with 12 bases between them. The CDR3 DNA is TGTGCCTGGAGCGAGACAGAGGGTGAAGCTTTCCTT. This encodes CAWSETEGEAFL.